This TCR beta chain appears in the sequencing data of a study of blood T cell repertoires in COVID-19. Study details: The samples span acute and convalescent COVID-19 from the United States, Italy and Spain.

Germline-derived CDR1 and CDR2 are LNHNV and YYDKDF (reference sequence). V lost 0 bases, J lost 8 bases, and 14 bases stayed unmatched. This CDR3 region has 17 residues. Per the study methods: Reference gene primers were amplified, and this amplification served to estimate nucleated cell counts. Using immunoSEQ multiplex PCR, the repertoire was profiled, and TCRdb retains in-frame clones only, with some absent. The DNA was the basis for D and trimming; V, J and clone size are from that table. This sample has roughly 220,000 clones, with roughly 80% found just once. This receptor was obtained from a woman aged 80 or over with COVID-19, enrolled during active disease. The V call is TRBV15, the J call TRBJ1-2; TRBD1 matches 8 bases. Sequenced: peripheral blood. For the CDR3, the DNA is TGTGCCACCAGCAGAGAGCAGGGGCAGGGGGCTTCGGGCGGCTACACCTTC. This translates into CATSREQGQGASGGYTF.